This T cell receptor beta chain was obtained from a study of blood T cell repertoires in COVID-19. Study-wide background: The cDNA or gDNA used as material had been derived from T cells, B-cell-depleted T cells, or PBMCs.

TCRdb's table, derived via immunoSEQ multiplex PCR, lists solely in-frame clones and lacks some. This repertoire shows some 400,000 clones, 70% to 90% found once; its top ten account for 1.3%. The germline V and J ends were trimmed by 6 bases and 8 bases, with 13 bases remaining between them. The CDR3 covers 11 residues. Germline assignment: CDR1 DFQATT and CDR2 SNEGSKA (reference sequence). The study drew participants aged 18 to 89 years from about two dozen US areas. Grouping used clinical history reported by participants in a survey and questionnaire. The TCR was taken from a man aged 25-40 years who had recovered from COVID-19. Sequenced sample: PBMCs or T cells enriched from blood (not recorded which). J is TRBJ1-2 and V is TRBV20-1, with unresolved D. CDR3 coding DNA: TGCAGTGCGGTTCCAGGTGGAGGCTACACCTTC. Residues: CSAVPGGGYTF.